This T cell receptor (beta chain) came from a study of blood T cell repertoires in COVID-19. Study information: COVID-19 samples from acute and convalescent phases originated in the United States, Italy and Spain. T cells, B-cell-depleted T cells, or PBMCs supplied cDNA or gDNA.

The repertoire was sequenced with immunoSEQ multiplex PCR; TCRdb's copy has only in-frame clones and lacks some. Seen here are around 130,000 clones, 85% observed once, and the top ten hold over 2.5%. Germline CDR1 is SGHTA and CDR2 is FQGNSA. The CDR3 is made up of 14 amino acids. J was trimmed by 6 bases and V by 5 bases; bases with no gene match: 8. The chain uses TRBV7-2 and TRBJ1-1; 8 nucleotides agree with TRBD1. This TCR was sampled from a man aged 45-65 years with acute or convalescent COVID-19. The sequenced sample consisted of peripheral blood. The CDR3 region is CASSSRDRMAEAFF. The CDR3, as DNA: TGTGCCAGCAGCAGCCGGGACAGGATGGCTGAAGCTTTCTTT.